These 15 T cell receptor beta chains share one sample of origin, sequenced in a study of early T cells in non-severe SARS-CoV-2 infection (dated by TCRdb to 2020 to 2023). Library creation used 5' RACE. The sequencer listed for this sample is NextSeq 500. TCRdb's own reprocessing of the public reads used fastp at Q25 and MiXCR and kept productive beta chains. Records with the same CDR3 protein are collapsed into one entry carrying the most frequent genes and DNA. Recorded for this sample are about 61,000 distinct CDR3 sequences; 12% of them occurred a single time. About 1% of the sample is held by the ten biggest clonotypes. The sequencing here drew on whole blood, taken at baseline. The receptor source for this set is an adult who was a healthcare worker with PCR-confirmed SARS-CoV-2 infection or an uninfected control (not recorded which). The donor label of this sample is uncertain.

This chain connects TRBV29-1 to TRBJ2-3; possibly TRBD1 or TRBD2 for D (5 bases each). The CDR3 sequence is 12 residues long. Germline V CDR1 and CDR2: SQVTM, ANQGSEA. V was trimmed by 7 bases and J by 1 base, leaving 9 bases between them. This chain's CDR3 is CSAWDRTDTQYF. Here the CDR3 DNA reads TGCAGCGCTTGGGACCGCACAGATACGCAGTATTTT.

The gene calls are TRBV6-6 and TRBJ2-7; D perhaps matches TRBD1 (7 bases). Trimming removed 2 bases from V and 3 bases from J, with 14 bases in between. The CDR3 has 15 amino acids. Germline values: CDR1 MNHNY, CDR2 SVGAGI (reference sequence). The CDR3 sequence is CASSYGQGGIYEQYV. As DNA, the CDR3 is TGTGCCAGCAGTTACGGGCAGGGGGGAATCTACGAGCAGTACGTC.

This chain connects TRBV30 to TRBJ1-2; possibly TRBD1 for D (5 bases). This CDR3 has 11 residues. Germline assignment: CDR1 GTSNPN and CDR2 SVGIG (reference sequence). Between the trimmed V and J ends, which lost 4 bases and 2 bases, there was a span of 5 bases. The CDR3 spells CAWTGNYGYTF. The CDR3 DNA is TGTGCCTGGACAGGGAACTATGGCTACACCTTC.

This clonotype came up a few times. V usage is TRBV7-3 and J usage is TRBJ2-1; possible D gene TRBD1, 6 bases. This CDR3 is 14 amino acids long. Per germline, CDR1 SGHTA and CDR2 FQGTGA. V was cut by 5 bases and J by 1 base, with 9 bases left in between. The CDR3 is CASSKGGSYNEQFF. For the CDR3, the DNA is TGTGCCAGCAGCAAAGGGGGTTCCTACAATGAGCAGTTCTTC.

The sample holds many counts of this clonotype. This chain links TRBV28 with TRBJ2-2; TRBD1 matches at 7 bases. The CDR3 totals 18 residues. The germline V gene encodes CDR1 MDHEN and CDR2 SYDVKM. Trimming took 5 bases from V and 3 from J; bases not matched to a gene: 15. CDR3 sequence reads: CASSPPGRQGEDTGELFF. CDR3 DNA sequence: TGTGCCAGCAGTCCCCCGGGTAGACAGGGAGAGGACACCGGGGAGCTGTTTTTT.

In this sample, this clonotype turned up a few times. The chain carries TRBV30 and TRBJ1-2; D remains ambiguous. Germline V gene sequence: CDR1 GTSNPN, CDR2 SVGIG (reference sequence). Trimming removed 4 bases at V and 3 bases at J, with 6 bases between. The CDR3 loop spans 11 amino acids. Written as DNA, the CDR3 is TGTGCCTGGACGTCCCACTATGGCTACACCTTC. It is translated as CAWTSHYGYTF.

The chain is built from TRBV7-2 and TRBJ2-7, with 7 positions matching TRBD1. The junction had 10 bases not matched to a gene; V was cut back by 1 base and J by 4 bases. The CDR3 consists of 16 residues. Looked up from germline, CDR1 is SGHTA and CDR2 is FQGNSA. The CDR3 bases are TGTGCCAGCAGCTTAGGGACAGGTAGACCCAATTACGAGCAGTACGTC. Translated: CASSLGTGRPNYEQYV.

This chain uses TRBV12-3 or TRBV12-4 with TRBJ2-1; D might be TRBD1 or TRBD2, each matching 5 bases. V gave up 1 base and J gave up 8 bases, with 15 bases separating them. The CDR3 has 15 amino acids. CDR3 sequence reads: CASSLGPWGSDEQFF. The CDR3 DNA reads TGTGCCAGCAGTTTAGGTCCCTGGGGGTCCGATGAGCAGTTCTTC.

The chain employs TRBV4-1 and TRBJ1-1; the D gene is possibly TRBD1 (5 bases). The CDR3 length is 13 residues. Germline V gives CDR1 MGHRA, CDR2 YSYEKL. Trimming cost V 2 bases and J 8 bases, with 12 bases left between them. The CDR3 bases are TGCGCCAGCAGCCAACCCGACAGAGAAGAAGCTTTCTTT. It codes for CASSQPDREEAFF.

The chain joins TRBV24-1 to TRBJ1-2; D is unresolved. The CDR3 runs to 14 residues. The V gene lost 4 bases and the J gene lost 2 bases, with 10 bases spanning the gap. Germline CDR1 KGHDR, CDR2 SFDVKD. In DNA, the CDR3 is TGTGCCACCAGTGAGATGGGAATAAACTATGGCTACACCTTC. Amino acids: CATSEMGINYGYTF.

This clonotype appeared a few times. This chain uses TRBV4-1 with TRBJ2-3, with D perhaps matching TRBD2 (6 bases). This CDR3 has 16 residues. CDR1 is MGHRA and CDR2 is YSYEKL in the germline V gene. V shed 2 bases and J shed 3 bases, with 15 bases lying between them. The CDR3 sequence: CASSQSPLAGTDTQYF. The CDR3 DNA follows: TGCGCCAGCAGCCAATCCCCCCTCGCGGGGACAGATACGCAGTATTTT.

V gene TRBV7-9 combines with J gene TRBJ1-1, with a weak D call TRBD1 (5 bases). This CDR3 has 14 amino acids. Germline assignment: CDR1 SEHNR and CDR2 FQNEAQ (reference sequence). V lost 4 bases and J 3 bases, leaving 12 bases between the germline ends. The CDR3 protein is CASSSAGRDTEAFF. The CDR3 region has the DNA TGTGCCAGCAGCTCGGCAGGGAGGGACACTGAAGCTTTCTTT. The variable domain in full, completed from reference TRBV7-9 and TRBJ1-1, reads DTGVSQNPRHKITKRGQNVTFRCDPISEHNRLYWYRQTLGQGPEFLTYFQNEAQLEKSRLLSDRFSAERPKGSFSTLEIQRTEQGDSAMYLCASSSAGRDTEAFFGQGTRLTVV.

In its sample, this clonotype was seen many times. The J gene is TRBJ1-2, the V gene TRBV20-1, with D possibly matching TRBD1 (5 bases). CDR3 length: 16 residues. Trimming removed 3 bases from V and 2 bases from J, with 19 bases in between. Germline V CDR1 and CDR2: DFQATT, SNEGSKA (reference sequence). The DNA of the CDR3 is TGCAGTGCTAGGCCAGGAGGAGGGGCCCTAAACTATGGCTACACCTTC. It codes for CSARPGGGALNYGYTF.

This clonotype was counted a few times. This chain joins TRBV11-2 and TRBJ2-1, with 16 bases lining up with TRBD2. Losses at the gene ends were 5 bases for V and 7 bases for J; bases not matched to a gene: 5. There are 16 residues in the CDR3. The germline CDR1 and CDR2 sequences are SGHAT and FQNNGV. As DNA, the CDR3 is TGTGCCAGCAGCACGGGACTAGCGGGGGGGCAGAATGAGCAGTTCTTC. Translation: CASSTGLAGGQNEQFF.

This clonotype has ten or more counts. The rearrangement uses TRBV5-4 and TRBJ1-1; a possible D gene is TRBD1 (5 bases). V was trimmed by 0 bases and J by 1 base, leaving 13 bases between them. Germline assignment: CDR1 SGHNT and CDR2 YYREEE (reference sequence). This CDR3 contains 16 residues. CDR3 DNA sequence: TGTGCCAGCAGCTTGGCCTCAACAGGTACGAACACTGAAGCTTTCTTT. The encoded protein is CASSLASTGTNTEAFF.